These 16 T cell receptor beta chains originate from one sample sequenced in a study of T cell responses to AZD1222 COVID-19 vaccine. Profiled with immunoSEQ multiplex PCR; TCRdb holds only in-frame clones, not every one. The data hold approximately 160,000 clones, with roughly 90% observed a single time. The sequencing used peripheral blood, collected on day 0 of AZD1222 vaccination. Source of these receptors: an adult in good health.

The chain is built from TRBV7-8 and TRBJ2-1; 13 positions match TRBD2. The length of the CDR3 is 18 residues. V lost 3 bases and J lost 8; bases outside the gene matches: 13. CDR1 and CDR2 from the germline V gene are SGHVS and FQNEAQ. The CDR3 protein is CASSFTLLAGGEGDEQFF. The CDR3 DNA is TGTGCCAGCAGCTTCACCTTACTAGCGGGGGGGGAAGGCGATGAGCAGTTCTTC.

The rearrangement uses TRBV5-1 and TRBJ1-3; D gene ambiguous. The CDR3 runs 15 residues. The V and J ends lost 0 bases and 5 bases respectively, with 12 bases between them. Germline CDR1 and CDR2: SGHRS and YFSETQ. CDR3 residues: CASSLGQNERNTIYF. The CDR3 nucleotides read TGCGCCAGCAGCTTGGGGCAGAACGAACGAAACACCATATATTTT. Drawing the rest from reference TRBV5-1 and TRBJ1-3, the complete variable domain is KAGVTQTPRYLIKTRGQQVTLSCSPISGHRSVSWYQQTPGQGLQFLFEYFSETQRNKGNFPGRFSGRQFSNSRSEMNVSTLELGDSALYLCASSLGQNERNTIYFGEGSWLTVV.

The rearrangement joins TRBV7-9 to TRBJ1-5; D call uncertain. The V gene's germline CDR1 is SEHNR and CDR2 FQNEAQ (reference sequence). The V gene lost 3 bases and the J gene lost 1 base, with 7 bases spanning the gap. CDR3 length equals 14 residues. The CDR3 DNA reads as TGTGCCAGCAGCTTGCAAGGGAGCAATCAGCCCCAGCATTTT. Amino acids: CASSLQGSNQPQHF.

J is TRBJ1-4 and V is TRBV5-8; TRBD1 matches 8 bases. CDR1 and CDR2 from the germline V gene are SGHTS and YDEGEE. The J segment lost 7 bases and the V segment lost 2 bases, leaving 16 bases of the junction unmatched. This CDR3 has 18 amino acids. Written as DNA, the CDR3 is TGTGCCAGCAGCTTTTTTCGTGGCAGGGGGCTTTCGGTTGAAAAACTGTTTTTT. This encodes CASSFFRGRGLSVEKLFF.

The chain uses TRBV19 and TRBJ1-1; D is possibly TRBD1 (6 bases). V gave up 7 bases and J gave up 1 base, with 13 bases separating them. CDR1 is LNHDA, CDR2 SQIVND, per germline (reference sequence). CDR3 length equals 14 residues. CDR3 protein: CASISQGANTEAFF. The CDR3 region has the DNA TGTGCCAGTATCTCACAGGGCGCGAACACTGAAGCTTTCTTT.

The V call is TRBV25-1, the J call TRBJ1-6; 9 nucleotides line up with TRBD1. Germline V gene sequence: CDR1 MGHDK, CDR2 SYGVNS. V shed 1 base and J 6 bases; nucleotides not matched to a gene: 1. The CDR3 runs to 15 residues. Written as DNA, the CDR3 is TGTGCCAGCAGTGAATCGGGACAGGGTAATTCACCCCTCCACTTT. Translated, it gives CASSESGQGNSPLHF.

CDR3 sequence (DNA): TGTGCCTGGAGCCCAGGCCCCAACTATGGCTACACCTTC. Amino acids: CAWSPGPNYGYTF. The chain joins TRBV30 to TRBJ1-2; D is unresolved. Germline V gives CDR1 GTSNPN, CDR2 SVGIG (reference sequence). CDR3 size: 13 residues. V shed 3 bases and J shed 2 bases, with 10 bases lying between them. Full variable domain (remainder filled in from reference TRBV30 and TRBJ1-2): SQTIHQWPATLVQPVGSPLSLECTVEGTSNPNLYWYRQAAGRGLQLLFYSVGIGQISSEVPQNLSASRPQDRQFILSSKKLLLSDSGFYLCAWSPGPNYGYTFGSGTRLTVV.

V usage is TRBV4-2 and J usage is TRBJ1-1; possibly TRBD1 for D (6 bases). Looked up from germline, CDR1 is LGHNA and CDR2 is YNFKEQ. V gave up 4 bases and J gave up 3 bases, with 12 bases separating them. CDR3 length: 14 residues. The CDR3 protein is CASSPQGLDTEAFF. CDR3 nucleotide sequence: TGTGCCAGCAGCCCACAGGGTTTAGACACTGAAGCTTTCTTT.

This CDR3 is CASSLTARAPLHF. The CDR3 DNA is TGTGCCAGCAGCTTAACGGCCAGAGCACCCCTCCACTTT. The J gene is TRBJ1-6, the V gene TRBV7-3, with no clear D. V shed 0 bases and J shed 11 bases, with 8 bases lying between them. The germline gives CDR1 SGHTA, CDR2 FQGTGA. CDR3 length: 13 amino acids.

The chain couples TRBV2 to TRBJ2-1, with TRBD2 identical over 13 bases. The CDR3 is 20 amino acids. V was clipped by 6 bases and J by 0 bases; unmatched bases: 14. CDR1 and CDR2 from the germline V gene are SNHLY and FYNNEI. CDR3 in DNA: TGTGCCAGCAGCCGACGAACCGGGACTAGCGGGACCCGCTCCTACAATGAGCAGTTCTTC. It translates to CASSRRTGTSGTRSYNEQFF.

This chain connects TRBV7-2 to TRBJ2-1; 11 bases are shared with TRBD2. Germline V gene sequence: CDR1 SGHTA, CDR2 FQGNSA. V was pared by 2 bases and J by 9 bases, with 3 bases of the junction left unmatched. The length of the CDR3 is 14 residues. The chain's CDR3 is CASSLRTSGSEQFF. In DNA form, the CDR3 reads TGTGCCAGCAGCTTAAGGACTAGCGGGTCTGAGCAGTTCTTC.

J is TRBJ2-2 and V is TRBV24-1, with no clear D. Trimming removed 7 bases from V and 5 bases from J, with 10 bases in between. Per the germline V gene, CDR1 is KGHDR and CDR2 is SFDVKD. There are 13 residues in the CDR3. The DNA for the CDR3 is TGTGCCACCAGCCCTCGCGGAACCGGGGAGCTGTTTTTT. It specifies CATSPRGTGELFF.

This clone was found many times. The genes are TRBV7-9 and TRBJ2-1; 11 bases agree with TRBD2. Per germline, CDR1 SEHNR and CDR2 FQNEAQ (reference sequence). The CDR3 is 14 residues long. V gave up 4 bases and J gave up 6 bases; unmatched junction bases: 2. The DNA of the CDR3 is TGTGCCAGCAGCTATAGCGGGAGGGGCAATGAGCAGTTCTTC. Its protein is CASSYSGRGNEQFF. The entire variable domain, with the rest obtained from reference TRBV7-9 and TRBJ2-1, is as follows: DTGVSQNPRHKITKRGQNVTFRCDPISEHNRLYWYRQTLGQGPEFLTYFQNEAQLEKSRLLSDRFSAERPKGSFSTLEIQRTEQGDSAMYLCASSYSGRGNEQFFGPGTRLTVL.

In its sample, this clone was seen a few times. V usage is TRBV6-5 and J usage is TRBJ1-1; 8 bases line up with TRBD1. Germline assignment: CDR1 MNHEY and CDR2 SVGAGI. The V gene end was trimmed by 6 bases and the J gene end by 4 bases; junction bases not matched to a gene: 7. The CDR3 contains 14 residues. CDR3 bases: TGTGCCAGCAGATTTGACAGGGGAGGCACTGAAGCTTTCTTT. This encodes CASRFDRGGTEAFF.

J is TRBJ2-2 and V is TRBV2; D is unresolved. The germline V and J ends were trimmed by 9 bases and 2 bases, with 13 bases remaining between them. CDR3 length: 14 residues. Germline-derived CDR1 and CDR2 are SNHLY and FYNNEI. This CDR3 is CASSKGPNTGELFF. The CDR3 nucleotides read TGTGCCAGTTCTAAGGGTCCTAACACCGGGGAGCTGTTTTTT.

This clone was counted once. The chain combines TRBV5-4 with TRBJ2-5; 11 bases fit TRBD2. This CDR3 is built from 14 residues. The germline CDR1 and CDR2 sequences are SGHNT and YYREEE (reference sequence). V gave up 1 base and J gave up 5 bases; unmatched junction bases: 1. The CDR3 DNA reads as TGTGCCAGCAGCTTGCCTAGCGGGAGGGAGACCCAGTACTTC. Translated: CASSLPSGRETQYF. The full variable domain, with the rest looked up from reference TRBV5-4 and TRBJ2-5, is ETGVTQSPTHLIKTRGQQVTLRCSSQSGHNTVSWYQQALGQGPQFIFQYYREEENGRGNFPPRFSGLQFPNYSSELNVNALELDDSALYLCASSLPSGRETQYFGPGTRLLVL.